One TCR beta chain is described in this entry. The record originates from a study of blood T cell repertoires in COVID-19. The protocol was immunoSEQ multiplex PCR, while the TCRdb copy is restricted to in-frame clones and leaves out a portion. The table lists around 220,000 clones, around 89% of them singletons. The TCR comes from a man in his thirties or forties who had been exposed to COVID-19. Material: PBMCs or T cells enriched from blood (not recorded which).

CDR3 nucleotide sequence: TGCGCCAGCAGCCCAACAGGGGGCTTGAGTGGCTACACCTTC. Translation: CASSPTGGLSGYTF. The gene calls are TRBV4-3 and TRBJ1-2; 9 bases match TRBD1. The CDR3 length is 14 residues. V lost 4 bases, J lost 7 bases, and 7 bases stayed unmatched. Germline V gene data show CDR1 as LGHNA and CDR2 as YSLEER.